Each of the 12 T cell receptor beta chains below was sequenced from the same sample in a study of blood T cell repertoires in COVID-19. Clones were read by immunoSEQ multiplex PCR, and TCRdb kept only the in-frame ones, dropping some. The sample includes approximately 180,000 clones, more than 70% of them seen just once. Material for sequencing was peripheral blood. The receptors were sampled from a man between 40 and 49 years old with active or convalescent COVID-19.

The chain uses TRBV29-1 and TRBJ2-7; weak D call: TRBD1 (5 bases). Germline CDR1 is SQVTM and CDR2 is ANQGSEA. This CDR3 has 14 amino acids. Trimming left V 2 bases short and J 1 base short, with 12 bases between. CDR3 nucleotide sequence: TGCAGCGTTGAAAGTCCCCAGGGTTCCTACGAGCAGTACTTC. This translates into CSVESPQGSYEQYF.

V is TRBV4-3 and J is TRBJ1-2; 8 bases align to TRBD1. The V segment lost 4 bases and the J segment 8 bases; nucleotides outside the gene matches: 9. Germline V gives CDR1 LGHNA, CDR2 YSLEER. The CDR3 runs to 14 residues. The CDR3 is CASSPSTGVLGYTF. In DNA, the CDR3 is TGCGCCAGCAGCCCCTCGACAGGGGTGTTGGGCTACACCTTC.

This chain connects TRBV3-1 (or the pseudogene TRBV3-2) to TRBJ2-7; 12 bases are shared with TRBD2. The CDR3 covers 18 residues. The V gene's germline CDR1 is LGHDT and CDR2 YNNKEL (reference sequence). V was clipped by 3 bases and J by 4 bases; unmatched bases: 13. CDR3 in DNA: TGTGCCAGCAGCCACTCACTAGGTGGACTAGCGGGGAAATACGAGCAGTACTTC. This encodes CASSHSLGGLAGKYEQYF.

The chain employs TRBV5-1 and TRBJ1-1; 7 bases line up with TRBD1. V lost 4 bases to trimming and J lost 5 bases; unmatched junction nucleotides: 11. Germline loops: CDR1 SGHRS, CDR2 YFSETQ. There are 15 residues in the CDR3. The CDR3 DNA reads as TGCGCCAGCAGCGTTGACCGACAGGGTTGGACTGAAGCTTTCTTT. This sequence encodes CASSVDRQGWTEAFF. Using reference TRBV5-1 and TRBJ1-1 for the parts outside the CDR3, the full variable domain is KAGVTQTPRYLIKTRGQQVTLSCSPISGHRSVSWYQQTPGQGLQFLFEYFSETQRNKGNFPGRFSGRQFSNSRSEMNVSTLELGDSALYLCASSVDRQGWTEAFFGQGTRLTVV.

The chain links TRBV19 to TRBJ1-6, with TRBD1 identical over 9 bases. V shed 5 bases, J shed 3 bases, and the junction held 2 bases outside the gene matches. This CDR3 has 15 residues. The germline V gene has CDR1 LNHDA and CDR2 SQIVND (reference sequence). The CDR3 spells CASSLDRGYNSPLHF. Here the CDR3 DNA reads TGTGCCAGTAGTCTGGACAGGGGCTATAATTCACCCCTCCACTTT. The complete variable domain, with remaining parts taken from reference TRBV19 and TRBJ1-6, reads DGGITQSPKYLFRKEGQNVTLSCEQNLNHDAMYWYRQDPGQGLRLIYYSQIVNDFQKGDIAEGYSVSREKKESFPLTVTSAQKNPTAFYLCASSLDRGYNSPLHFGNGTRLTVT.

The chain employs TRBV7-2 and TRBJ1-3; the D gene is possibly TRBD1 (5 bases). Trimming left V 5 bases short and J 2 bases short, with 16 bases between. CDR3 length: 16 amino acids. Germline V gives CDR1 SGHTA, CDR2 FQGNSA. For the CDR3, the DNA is TGTGCCAGCAGCAACAGGTTAGGGAGGACTGGAAACACCATATATTTT. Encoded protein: CASSNRLGRTGNTIYF.

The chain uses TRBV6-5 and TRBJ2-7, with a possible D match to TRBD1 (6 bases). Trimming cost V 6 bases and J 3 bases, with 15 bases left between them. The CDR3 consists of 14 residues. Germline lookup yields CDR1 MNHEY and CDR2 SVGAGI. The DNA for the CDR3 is TGTGCCAGCAGCCACAGGGAGAAGGTCTACGAGCAGTACTTC. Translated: CASSHREKVYEQYF.

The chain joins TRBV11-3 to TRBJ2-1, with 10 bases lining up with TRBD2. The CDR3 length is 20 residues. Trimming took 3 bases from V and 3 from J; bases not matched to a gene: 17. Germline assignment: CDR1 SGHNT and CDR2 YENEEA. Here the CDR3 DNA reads TGTGCCAGCAGCTTGGGTGTTTGGGCTAGCGGGAGCGCGGGCTACAATGAGCAGTTCTTC. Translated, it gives CASSLGVWASGSAGYNEQFF.

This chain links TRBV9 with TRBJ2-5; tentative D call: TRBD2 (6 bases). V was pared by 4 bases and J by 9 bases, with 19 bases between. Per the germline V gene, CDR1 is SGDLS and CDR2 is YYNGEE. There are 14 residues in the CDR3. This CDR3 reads CASSPLPGDDAQYF. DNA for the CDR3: TGTGCCAGCAGCCCCCTCCCGGGGGACGATGCCCAGTACTTC.

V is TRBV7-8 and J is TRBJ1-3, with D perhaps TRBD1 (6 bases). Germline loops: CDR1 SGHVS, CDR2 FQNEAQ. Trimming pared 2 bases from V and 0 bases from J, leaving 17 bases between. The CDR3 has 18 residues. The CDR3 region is CASSLLDRGSSSGNTIYF. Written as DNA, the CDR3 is TGTGCCAGCAGCTTATTGGATAGGGGGTCTAGCTCTGGAAACACCATATATTTT.

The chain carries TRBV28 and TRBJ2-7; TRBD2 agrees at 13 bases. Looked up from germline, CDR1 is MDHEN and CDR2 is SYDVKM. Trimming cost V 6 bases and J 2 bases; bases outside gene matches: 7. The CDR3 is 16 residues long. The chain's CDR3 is CASRDPGLAGTYEQYF. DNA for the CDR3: TGTGCCAGCAGGGATCCGGGACTAGCGGGGACCTACGAGCAGTACTTC.

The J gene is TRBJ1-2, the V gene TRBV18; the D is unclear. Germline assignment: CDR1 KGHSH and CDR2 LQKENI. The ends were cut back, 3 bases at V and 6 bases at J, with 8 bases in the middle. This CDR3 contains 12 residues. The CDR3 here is CASSPNGNGYTF. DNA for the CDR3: TGTGCCAGCTCACCGAACGGGAATGGCTACACCTTC.